The T cell receptor beta chain under discussion was sequenced for a study of PD-L1 blockade in urothelial cancer. Background on the study: Patients arrived having already received 0 to 3 prior chemotherapy regimens. Blood underwent analysis 3 weeks (second dose) and 6 weeks after treatment began.

The table lists this clone with a count of one. Its antigen remains unidentified. Templates that were synthetic TCR analogs were spiked into each PCR. The assay was immunoSEQ multiplex PCR, and TCRdb's table has in-frame clones only and misses some. The sample shows about 74,000 clones, around four fifths of them seen only once. Study results and limitations: More expansion of tumor-associated blood clones, seen at 3 weeks, marked durable-benefit patients.

V lost 1 base, J lost 3 bases, and 3 bases stayed unmatched. Germline loops: CDR1 LNHDA, CDR2 SQIVND (reference sequence). The CDR3 loop spans 15 amino acids. The sequencing used PBMCs, collected around atezolizumab (anti-PD-L1) treatment. The rearrangement links TRBV19 to TRBJ2-5; 9 nucleotides agree with TRBD1. The clonotype comes from a man aged 70-80 years with urothelial cancer. The CDR3 sequence: CASSIAGTGKETQYF. The CDR3 DNA reads TGTGCCAGTAGTATAGCCGGGACAGGGAAAGAGACCCAGTACTTC.